These T cell receptor beta chains were read from a single sample in a study of T cell changes during pregnancy in multiple sclerosis. Sequenced by immunoSEQ multiplex PCR; TCRdb stores in-frame clones only, minus some. There are around 70,000 clones in the sample; nearly 95% occur only once, and under 0.3% lies in the top ten. The source material was CD4+ T cells from peripheral blood mononuclear cells, sampled after pregnancy. The receptors were gathered from a female donor with multiple sclerosis, enrolled in a pregnancy study. The CDR3 runs from the conserved cysteine through the conserved F or W. The order of the fields is J gene, clone size, D gene, V gene, CDR3 DNA, CDR3 protein. A D gene is named only where the DNA matches it firmly. Rows may omit the clone size; those that give it use once, few, many or a size class.

>TRBJ2-3|-|TRBD2|TRBV4-1
TGCGCCAGCAGCGCTTCCCGGACTAGCGGAGCCCCAGATACGCAGTATTTT
CASSASRTSGAPDTQYF
>TRBJ1-1|-|TRBD1|TRBV7-9
TGTGCCAGCAGCTTCTTACCCAGGACAGGCTTGAACACTGAAGCTTTCTTT
CASSFLPRTGLNTEAFF
>TRBJ2-4|-|TRBD1|TRBV11-2
TGTGCCAGCAGCTTCGACAGGGGGGGAAACATTCAGTACTTC
CASSFDRGGNIQYF
>TRBJ1-2|-|-|TRBV11-2
TGTGCCAGCAGCAACCGGGGTGGCTACACCTTC
CASSNRGGYTF
>TRBJ2-7|-|-|TRBV6-5
TGTGCCAGCAGTTACTCGGGCCCCCCCGAGCAGTACTTC
CASSYSGPPEQYF
>TRBJ2-1|few|TRBD2|TRBV13
TGTGCCAGCAGCCAGGGACTAGGCGGGGATGAGCAGTTCTTC
CASSQGLGGDEQFF
>TRBJ2-2|-|-|TRBV6-1
TGTGCCAGCGACCTAGCCAGGGGGAACACCGGGGAGCTGTTTTTT
CASDLARGNTGELFF
>TRBJ1-2|-|-|TRBV29-1
TGCAGCGTTGTTATAGCAGGGAACTATGGCTACACCTTC
CSVVIAGNYGYTF
>TRBJ1-5|-|-|TRBV2
TGTGCCAGCAGCCAGGGGATGGGCAATCAGCCCCAGCATTTT
CASSQGMGNQPQHF
>TRBJ1-5|once|-|TRBV4-2
TGTGCCAGCAGTATGGGGGGAAATCAGCCCCAGCATTTT
CASSMGGNQPQHF
>TRBJ1-5|-|TRBD1|TRBV6-1
TGTGCCAGCAGTGAAGCGGGGACAGTTCCCAATCAGCCCCAGCATTTT
CASSEAGTVPNQPQHF
>TRBJ1-1|-|TRBD1|TRBV7-9
TGTGCCAGCAGCTTAGACAGGGGAGGCACTGAAGCTTTCTTT
CASSLDRGGTEAFF
>TRBJ2-5|-|-|TRBV5-8
TGTGCCAGCAGACGGGACTACCAAGAGACCCAGTACTTC
CASRRDYQETQYF
>TRBJ2-3|-|TRBD2|TRBV4-2
TGTGCCAGCAGCCGAAAGACTAGCGGGAGCGTCGATACGCAGTATTTT
CASSRKTSGSVDTQYF
>TRBJ1-1|-|-|TRBV30
TGTGCCTGGAGTGTACAGCGGGGTAAGAAGGCGGAAGCTTTCTTT
CAWSVQRGKKAEAFF
>TRBJ2-5|-|-|TRBV4-2
TGTGCCAGCAGCCAAGGCAGGCAAGAGACCCAGTACTTC
CASSQGRQETQYF
>TRBJ1-2|-|TRBD1|TRBV6-1
TGTGCCAGCAGTGAAGGGATATCAGGGGGATTATATGGCTACACCTTC
CASSEGISGGLYGYTF
>TRBJ1-2|-|TRBD1|TRBV19
TGTGCCAGTAGTACCCACTACAGGGGGGACTATGGCTACACCTTC
CASSTHYRGDYGYTF
>TRBJ1-4|-|-|TRBV6-6
TGTGCCAGCAGTTATGGGACTTCAACTAATGAAAAACTGTTTTTT
CASSYGTSTNEKLFF
>TRBJ1-5|medium-sized|-|TRBV29-1
TGCAGCGTTGCGGAGGGGAGCAATCAGCCCCAGCATTTT
CSVAEGSNQPQHF
>TRBJ1-2|-|-|TRBV5-1
TGCGCCAGCAGCTTAGACAGAATTGGCTACACCTTC
CASSLDRIGYTF
>TRBJ1-1|-|TRBD1|TRBV11-2
TGTGCCAGCAGCTTTCTGCAGGGGGCTGTAACTGAAGCTTTCTTT
CASSFLQGAVTEAFF
>TRBJ2-3|-|TRBD2|TRBV28
TGTGCCAGCAGCTCCTCAGCGGGGGCCACAGATACGCAGTATTTT
CASSSSAGATDTQYF
>TRBJ2-2|-|-|TRBV2
TGTGCCAGCAGGGGGACACCCAACACCGGGGAGCTGTTTTTT
CASRGTPNTGELFF
>TRBJ2-7|once|TRBD2|TRBV18
TGTGCCAGCTCACGACTAGCGGGGGGCTTTGACGAGCAGTACTTC
CASSRLAGGFDEQYF
>TRBJ2-3|-|TRBD2|TRBV6-1
TGTGCCAGCAGTGAAATGACTAGCTCCACAGATACGCAGTATTTT
CASSEMTSSTDTQYF
>TRBJ2-1|few|TRBD2|TRBV10-3
TGTGCCATCAGTGGGTTTAGCGGGGGGGGGAGCTCCTACAATGAGCAGTTCTTC
CAISGFSGGGSSYNEQFF
>TRBJ1-5|-|-|TRBV2
TGTGCCAGCAGGGTACAGGGTGGCAATCAGCCCCAGCATTTT
CASRVQGGNQPQHF
>TRBJ2-2|-|-|TRBV7-2
TGTGCCAGCAGCTCACGCTCGGGGCAGGGAGGCGGGGAGCTGTTTTTT
CASSSRSGQGGGELFF
>TRBJ2-7|-|TRBD1|TRBV5-4
TGTGCCAGCAGCTCCCGGGACAGGGGGGACGAGCAGTACTTC
CASSSRDRGDEQYF
>TRBJ2-6|-|-|TRBV28
TGTGCCAGCAGTTTTAGCTCTGGGGCCAACGTCCTGACTTTC
CASSFSSGANVLTF
>TRBJ1-2|once|-|TRBV30
TGTGCCTGGGAGAGAGGTCCGAACCGGGACTTCAAGGGGAGCTATGGCTACACCTTC
CAWERGPNRDFKGSYGYTF
>TRBJ2-3|-|TRBD1|TRBV5-1
TGCGCCAGCAGCTTGGAACAGGGGGTTGATACGCAGTATTTT
CASSLEQGVDTQYF
>TRBJ1-5|-|-|TRBV6-4
TGTGCCAGCAGTGAAGCGGCCAGGCAGCCCCAGCATTTT
CASSEAARQPQHF
>TRBJ2-1|-|-|TRBV10-3
TGTGCCACTAGGGGGTCAGAAATGGATGAGCAGTTCTTC
CATRGSEMDEQFF
>TRBJ1-5|-|-|TRBV23-1
TGCGCCAGCAGTCATTGGGAGGGTGAACAGCCCCAGCATTTT
CASSHWEGEQPQHF
>TRBJ1-4|-|TRBD1|TRBV5-1
TGCGCCAGCAGCTTGAAGGACAGGACGACCCAAAATGAAAAACTGTTTTTT
CASSLKDRTTQNEKLFF
>TRBJ2-2|-|-|TRBV7-2
TGTGCCAGCAGCCTCAGGGCCGGGGAGCTGTTTTTT
CASSLRAGELFF
>TRBJ2-1|-|-|TRBV9
TGTGCCAGCAGCGTAGGTCCGGGTTCCAATGAGCAGTTCTTC
CASSVGPGSNEQFF
>TRBJ2-1|-|TRBD1|TRBV5-1
TGCGCCAGCAGCTCCGGACAGGGTAGAAACAATGAGCAGTTCTTC
CASSSGQGRNNEQFF
>TRBJ1-2|-|TRBD1|TRBV19
TGTGCCAGTAAAGAGCTGGGACAGGGAAGGGACTATGGCTACACCTTC
CASKELGQGRDYGYTF
>TRBJ2-7|-|TRBD1|TRBV30
TGTGCCTGGGACCGGGACAGGGGTTACGAGCAGTACTTC
CAWDRDRGYEQYF
>TRBJ1-1|-|-|TRBV30
TGTGCCTGGAGACAGACAGGTTATAACACTGAAGCTTTCTTT
CAWRQTGYNTEAFF
>TRBJ2-7|-|TRBD1|TRBV19
TGTGCCAGTAGTATCCCCGGGACAGGGGGAACCTACGAGCAGTACTTC
CASSIPGTGGTYEQYF